The next 28 T cell receptor beta chains were all read from a single sample in a study of cytomegalovirus exposure and HLA in healthy donors. PCR employed 60 Vbeta and 13 Jbeta primers. Sequenced by immunoSEQ multiplex PCR; TCRdb stores in-frame clones only, minus some. The sample carries 90,000 to 130,000 clones, 86% recorded once. The material sequenced was PBMCs. These receptors came from a man aged 40-49 years in good health and CMV-seronegative.

The rearrangement joins TRBV4-2 to TRBJ2-7, with 8 bases aligning to TRBD1. Germline lookup yields CDR1 LGHNA and CDR2 YNFKEQ. The CDR3 extends over 15 amino acids. The ends lost 2 bases at V and 5 bases at J; junction bases unmatched: 8. The CDR3 loop is CASSQPGTGGHEQYF. The CDR3 nucleotides read TGTGCCAGCAGCCAACCAGGGACAGGCGGCCACGAGCAGTACTTC.

The gene calls are TRBV5-1 and TRBJ2-4; D is undetermined. This CDR3 is 13 amino acids long. Deletions cut 0 bases from V and 6 bases from J, with 7 bases between. Germline assignment: CDR1 SGHRS and CDR2 YFSETQ. CDR3 region: CASSLDGGNIQYF. The CDR3 bases are TGCGCCAGCAGCTTGGACGGCGGAAACATTCAGTACTTC.

The chain employs TRBV6-5 and TRBJ1-6; D gene uncertain. This CDR3 region has 14 residues. CDR1 is MNHEY, CDR2 SVGAGI, per germline. V gave up 5 bases and J gave up 5 bases, with 10 bases separating them. The CDR3: CASSGEADNSPLHF. In DNA, the CDR3 is TGTGCCAGCAGTGGGGAAGCGGATAATTCACCCCTCCACTTT.

The rearrangement uses TRBV5-1 and TRBJ1-5; 7 bases align to TRBD1. V was pared by 5 bases and J by 7 bases, with 6 bases of the junction left unmatched. Germline-derived CDR1 and CDR2 are SGHRS and YFSETQ. CDR3 length: 13 amino acids. The CDR3 DNA follows: TGCGCCAGCAGGTTGACAGGGTGGCAGCCCCAGCATTTT. Its translation: CASRLTGWQPQHF. Full variable domain (outside the CDR3, taken from reference TRBV5-1 and TRBJ1-5): KAGVTQTPRYLIKTRGQQVTLSCSPISGHRSVSWYQQTPGQGLQFLFEYFSETQRNKGNFPGRFSGRQFSNSRSEMNVSTLELGDSALYLCASRLTGWQPQHFGDGTRLSIL.

The chain uses TRBV6-5 and TRBJ1-1; weak D call: TRBD1 (5 bases). The germline V gene encodes CDR1 MNHEY and CDR2 SVGAGI. Trimming cost V 4 bases and J 2 bases, with 11 bases left between them. This CDR3 spans 14 amino acids. The CDR3, as DNA: TGTGCCAGCAGTTCACGGGGGTTAAACACTGAAGCTTTCTTT. Translation gives CASSSRGLNTEAFF.

V is TRBV6-1 and J is TRBJ1-5; 9 nucleotides agree with TRBD1. This CDR3 is built from 13 residues. The junction had 4 bases not matched to a gene; V was cut back by 4 bases and J by 9 bases. The germline CDR1 and CDR2 sequences are MNHNS and SASEGT. The CDR3 loop is CASSAPGQGPQHF. The CDR3 coding sequence is TGTGCCAGCAGTGCCCCGGGACAGGGGCCCCAGCATTTT.

The J gene is TRBJ1-5, the V gene TRBV6-5; no firm D call. V was clipped by 6 bases and J by 3 bases, with 9 bases between them. This CDR3 contains 13 residues. The germline CDR1 and CDR2 sequences are MNHEY and SVGAGI. Written as DNA, the CDR3 is TGTGCCAGCAGAAAATACTACAATCAGCCCCAGCATTTT. It is translated as CASRKYYNQPQHF.

This chain uses TRBV6-1 with TRBJ2-6, with D hard to call. V was cut by 1 base and J by 2 bases, with 6 bases left in between. Germline CDR1 reads MNHNS; CDR2 reads SASEGT. CDR3 length: 15 residues. The CDR3 DNA reads TGTGCCAGCAGTGAAGTAGCAACTGGGGCCAACGTCCTGACTTTC. It specifies CASSEVATGANVLTF.

The CDR3 region has the DNA TGTGCCTGGAGCCACGTCGGCTCCTACAATGAGCAGTTCTTC. Encoded protein: CAWSHVGSYNEQFF. V is TRBV30 and J is TRBJ2-1, with D uncertain. Trimming removed 3 bases from V and 0 bases from J, with 9 bases in between. The CDR3 spans 14 residues. Per the germline V gene, CDR1 is GTSNPN and CDR2 is SVGIG (reference sequence).

The chain has TRBV29-1 and TRBJ1-2; D remains unclear. In germline, CDR1 is SQVTM, CDR2 ANQGSEA. V was clipped by 3 bases and J by 4 bases, with 9 bases between them. The CDR3 loop spans 12 amino acids. The CDR3 sequence is CSVDPEGYGYTF. The CDR3 DNA reads as TGCAGCGTTGATCCTGAGGGCTATGGCTACACCTTC. Supplemented by reference TRBV29-1 and TRBJ1-2, the full variable domain reads SAVISQKPSRDICQRGTSLTIQCQVDSQVTMMFWYRQQPGQSLTLIATANQGSEATYESGFVIDKFPISRPNLTFSTLTVSNMSPEDSSIYLCSVDPEGYGYTFGSGTRLTVV.

The CDR3 here is CASSHRDNSFQTGYTF. In DNA form, the CDR3 reads TGTGCCAGCTCACACCGGGACAACTCGTTCCAAACGGGCTACACCTTC. The chain recombines TRBV18 with TRBJ1-2; D might be TRBD1 (6 bases). V was shortened by 4 bases and J by 8 bases, with 23 bases between the two germline ends. Germline values: CDR1 KGHSH, CDR2 LQKENI. The CDR3 consists of 16 residues.

This clone was seen just once. The rearrangement links TRBV21-1 to TRBJ2-1; TRBD2 is taken as the D call from the table, unchecked against the DNA. TRBV21-1 constitutes a pseudogene. The CDR3 contains 16 residues. The chain's CDR3 is CASEGVAGALENEQFF. In nucleotides, the CDR3 is TGTGCCAGCGAGGGGGTAGCGGGGGCCTTAGAGAATGAGCAGTTCTTC.

This clone was detected only a few times. The chain couples TRBV14 to TRBJ2-5; 7 bases align to TRBD2. Germline V gene lookup returns CDR1 SGHDN and CDR2 FVKESK. This CDR3 is 19 amino acids long. V dropped 1 base and J dropped 2; count of bases not matched to a gene: 16. The CDR3 loop is CASSQGRTRGATGQETQYF. For the CDR3, the DNA is TGTGCCAGCAGCCAAGGCCGGACTAGGGGAGCCACGGGGCAAGAGACCCAGTACTTC.

The CDR3 nucleotides are TGTGCCTGGAGTGTGGGTGACAGCTGGAACACTGAAGCTTTCTTT. Encoded protein: CAWSVGDSWNTEAFF. The gene calls are TRBV30 and TRBJ1-1, with D perhaps TRBD1 (5 bases). This CDR3 has 15 residues. CDR1 is GTSNPN and CDR2 is SVGIG in the germline V gene (reference sequence). The V end lost 0 bases, the J end lost 1 base, and 12 bases lay between the germline ends.

This clone was found a few times. The chain joins TRBV2 to TRBJ2-1; 10 positions agree with TRBD1. Per the germline V gene, CDR1 is SNHLY and CDR2 is FYNNEI. J gave up 8 bases and V 8 bases, and 9 bases lay outside the gene matches. CDR3 length: 14 amino acids. CDR3 loop: CASRRGQGSYEQFF. The CDR3 DNA reads as TGTGCCAGCCGTAGGGGACAGGGGTCATATGAGCAGTTCTTC.

The chain links TRBV30 to TRBJ2-6; D is undetermined. Trimming removed 3 bases from V and 2 bases from J, with 5 bases in between. This CDR3 region has 13 residues. Per the germline V gene, CDR1 is GTSNPN and CDR2 is SVGIG (reference sequence). The chain's CDR3 is CAWRQAGANVLTF. CDR3 in DNA: TGTGCCTGGAGACAAGCTGGGGCCAACGTCCTGACTTTC.

The chain combines TRBV19 with TRBJ2-5; 11 bases fit TRBD2. The CDR3 is 14 amino acids. Looked up from germline, CDR1 is LNHDA and CDR2 is SQIVND (reference sequence). V lost 5 bases and J lost 7; bases outside the gene matches: 6. The CDR3 loop reads CASSASGGPGTQYF. The CDR3 nucleotides are TGTGCCAGTAGTGCTAGCGGGGGGCCCGGGACCCAGTACTTC.

Only a few counts were recorded for this clone. J is TRBJ1-1 and V is TRBV11-3, with D possibly matching TRBD1 (6 bases). Germline V gene sequence: CDR1 SGHNT, CDR2 YENEEA. This CDR3 spans 14 amino acids. Trimming left V 5 bases short and J 9 bases short, with 19 bases between. The CDR3 sequence: CASSPGPETGKAFF. CDR3 DNA: TGTGCCAGCAGCCCCGGGCCGGAGACAGGCAAAGCTTTCTTT.

This chain links TRBV29-1 with TRBJ1-2, with TRBD1 as a possible D gene (5 bases). Deletions cut 2 bases from V and 7 bases from J, with 5 bases between. The CDR3 is made up of 10 amino acids. Looked up from germline, CDR1 is SQVTM and CDR2 is ANQGSEA. CDR3 DNA sequence: TGCAGCGTTGAACAGGGTGGCTACACCTTC. It yields the protein CSVEQGGYTF.

This sequence joins TRBV19 and TRBJ1-1, with 7 bases matching TRBD1. V was pared by 4 bases and J by 0 bases, with 11 bases of the junction left unmatched. CDR1 and CDR2 (germline): LNHDA, SQIVND (reference sequence). The CDR3 is made up of 17 amino acids. The DNA of the CDR3 is TGTGCCAGTAGTAAAGGAGGGACAGCTATTATGAACACTGAAGCTTTCTTT. This codes for CASSKGGTAIMNTEAFF.

The chain carries TRBV29-1 and TRBJ1-1, with D possibly being TRBD1 (6 bases). CDR1 SQVTM and CDR2 ANQGSEA come from the germline V gene. The V end was cut by 6 bases, the J end by 0 bases, with 11 bases between. The CDR3 runs 13 residues. Here the CDR3 DNA reads TGCAGCGTACAGGGACCTTTGAACACTGAAGCTTTCTTT. Its translation: CSVQGPLNTEAFF.

V usage is TRBV5-4 and J usage is TRBJ1-1; possible D gene TRBD1, 6 bases. This CDR3 region has 15 residues. Germline CDR1 is SGHNT and CDR2 is YYREEE (reference sequence). V was clipped by 6 bases and J by 1 base, with 16 bases between them. The DNA of the CDR3 is TGTGCCAGCATTTCTTCGGACAGTCAGAACACTGAAGCTTTCTTT. This encodes CASISSDSQNTEAFF.

This rearrangement joins TRBV6-6 to TRBJ1-6, with 7 bases fitting TRBD1. The length of the CDR3 is 15 residues. CDR1 MNHNY and CDR2 SVGAGI come from the germline V gene (reference sequence). J gave up 11 bases and V 0 bases, and 7 bases lay outside the gene matches. The CDR3: CASSYSKGTAAPLHF. DNA for the CDR3: TGTGCCAGCAGTTACTCGAAAGGGACAGCGGCACCCCTCCACTTT.

This sequence joins TRBV5-1 and TRBJ1-1; D unclear. Trimming removed 0 bases at V and 8 bases at J, with 11 bases between. CDR1 is SGHRS, CDR2 YFSETQ, per germline. The CDR3 loop spans 13 amino acids. Written as DNA, the CDR3 is TGCGCCAGCAGCTTGGCTCATACCAGAGAAGCTTTCTTT. It translates to CASSLAHTREAFF. Based on the CDR3 plus reference TRBV5-1 and TRBJ1-1, the full variable domain is KAGVTQTPRYLIKTRGQQVTLSCSPISGHRSVSWYQQTPGQGLQFLFEYFSETQRNKGNFPGRFSGRQFSNSRSEMNVSTLELGDSALYLCASSLAHTREAFFGQGTRLTVV.

This chain connects TRBV6-6 to TRBJ2-2; TRBD2 matches 16 bases. Germline V gene data show CDR1 as MNHNY and CDR2 as SVGAGI (reference sequence). There are 16 residues in the CDR3. V trimming: 4 bases; J trimming: 5 bases; junction bases outside the gene matches: 1. CDR3 region: CASSWGLAGGTGELFF. The DNA for the CDR3 is TGTGCCAGCAGTTGGGGACTAGCGGGGGGGACCGGGGAGCTGTTTTTT.

The gene calls are TRBV27 and TRBJ2-2; weak D call: TRBD1 (5 bases). CDR1 is MNHEY and CDR2 is SMNVEV in the germline V gene (reference sequence). This CDR3 is built from 14 residues. V was shortened by 3 bases and J by 4 bases, with 9 bases between the two germline ends. The CDR3 reads CASSLGPSTGELFF. In nucleotides, the CDR3 is TGTGCCAGCAGTTTGGGGCCGAGCACCGGGGAGCTGTTTTTT.

The chain uses TRBV5-1 and TRBJ2-7; D not resolved. The CDR3 spans 13 residues. Per the germline V gene, CDR1 is SGHRS and CDR2 is YFSETQ. V was shortened by 4 bases and J by 5 bases, with 13 bases between the two germline ends. The CDR3 spells CASSARMGDEQYF. The CDR3 DNA reads TGCGCCAGCAGCGCGCGAATGGGCGACGAGCAGTACTTC.

The rearrangement links TRBV29-1 to TRBJ2-3; 10 nucleotides line up with TRBD1. Germline V gives CDR1 SQVTM, CDR2 ANQGSEA. The CDR3 has 14 residues. J was trimmed by 1 base and V by 6 bases; bases with no gene match: 4. The CDR3 nucleotides are TGCAGCGTCCCCGGGACAGGGGGCACAGATACGCAGTATTTT. This codes for CSVPGTGGTDTQYF.